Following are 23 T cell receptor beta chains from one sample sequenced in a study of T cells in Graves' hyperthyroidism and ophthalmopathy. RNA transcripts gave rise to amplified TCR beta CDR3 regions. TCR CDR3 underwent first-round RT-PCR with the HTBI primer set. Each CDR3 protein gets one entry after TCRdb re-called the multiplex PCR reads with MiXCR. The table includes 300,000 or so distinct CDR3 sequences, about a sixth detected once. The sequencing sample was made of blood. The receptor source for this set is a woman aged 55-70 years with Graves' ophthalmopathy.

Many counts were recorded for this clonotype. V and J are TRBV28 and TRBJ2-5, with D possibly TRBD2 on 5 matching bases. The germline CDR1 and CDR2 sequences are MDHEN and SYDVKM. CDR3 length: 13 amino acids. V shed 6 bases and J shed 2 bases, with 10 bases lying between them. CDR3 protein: CASRGLLQETQYF. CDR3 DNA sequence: TGTGCCAGCAGAGGACTGTTACAAGAGACCCAGTACTTC. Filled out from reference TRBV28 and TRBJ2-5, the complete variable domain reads DVKVTQSSRYLVKRTGEKVFLECVQDMDHENMFWYRQDPGLGLRLIYFSYDVKMKEKGDIPEGYSVSREKKERFSLILESASTNQTSMYLCASRGLLQETQYFGPGTRLLVL.

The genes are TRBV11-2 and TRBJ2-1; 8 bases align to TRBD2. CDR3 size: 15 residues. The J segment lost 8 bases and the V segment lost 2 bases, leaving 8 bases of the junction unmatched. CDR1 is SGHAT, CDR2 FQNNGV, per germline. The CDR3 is CASSLQGLEGYEQFF. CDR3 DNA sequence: TGTGCCAGCAGCTTACAGGGACTAGAAGGATATGAGCAGTTCTTC.

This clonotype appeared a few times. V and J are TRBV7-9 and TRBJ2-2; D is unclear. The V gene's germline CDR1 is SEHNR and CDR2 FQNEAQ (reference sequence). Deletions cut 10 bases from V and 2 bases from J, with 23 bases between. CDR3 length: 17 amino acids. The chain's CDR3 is CATQFTEPHRNTGELFF. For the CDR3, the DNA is TGTGCCACCCAATTTACCGAACCCCATAGAAACACCGGGGAGCTGTTTTTT.

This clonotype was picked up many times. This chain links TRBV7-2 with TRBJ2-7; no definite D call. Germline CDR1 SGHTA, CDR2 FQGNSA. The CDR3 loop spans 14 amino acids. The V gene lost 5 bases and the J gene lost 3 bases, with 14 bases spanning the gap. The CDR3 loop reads CASSNSGSNYEQYF. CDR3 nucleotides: TGTGCCAGCAGCAACTCCGGGTCCAACTACGAGCAGTACTTC.

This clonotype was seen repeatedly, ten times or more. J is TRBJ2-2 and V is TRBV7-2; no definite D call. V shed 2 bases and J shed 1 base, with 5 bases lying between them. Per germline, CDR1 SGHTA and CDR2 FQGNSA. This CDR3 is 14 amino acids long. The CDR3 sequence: CASSLRQNTGELFF. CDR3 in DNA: TGTGCCAGCAGCTTAAGGCAGAACACCGGGGAGCTGTTTTTT. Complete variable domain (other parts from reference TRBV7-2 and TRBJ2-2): GAGVSQSPSNKVTEKGKDVELRCDPISGHTALYWYRQSLGQGLEFLIYFQGNSAPDKSGLPSDRFSAERTGGSVSTLTIQRTQQEDSAVYLCASSLRQNTGELFFGEGSRLTVL.

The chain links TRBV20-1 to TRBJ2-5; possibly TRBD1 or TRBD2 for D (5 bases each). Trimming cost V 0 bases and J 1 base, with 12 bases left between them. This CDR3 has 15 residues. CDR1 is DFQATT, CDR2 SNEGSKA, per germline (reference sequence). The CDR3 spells CSAREFRGVQETQYF. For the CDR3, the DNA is TGCAGTGCTAGAGAGTTTAGGGGAGTCCAAGAGACCCAGTACTTC.

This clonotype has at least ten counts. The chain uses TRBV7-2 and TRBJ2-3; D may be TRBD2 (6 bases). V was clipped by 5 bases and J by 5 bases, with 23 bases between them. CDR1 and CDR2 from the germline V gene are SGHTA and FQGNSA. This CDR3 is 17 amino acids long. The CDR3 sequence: CASSLNPTLAGGDTQYF. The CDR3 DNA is TGTGCCAGCAGCCTCAACCCCACCCTAGCCGGGGGAGATACGCAGTATTTT. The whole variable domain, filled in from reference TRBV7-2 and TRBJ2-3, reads GAGVSQSPSNKVTEKGKDVELRCDPISGHTALYWYRQSLGQGLEFLIYFQGNSAPDKSGLPSDRFSAERTGGSVSTLTIQRTQQEDSAVYLCASSLNPTLAGGDTQYFGPGTRLTVL.

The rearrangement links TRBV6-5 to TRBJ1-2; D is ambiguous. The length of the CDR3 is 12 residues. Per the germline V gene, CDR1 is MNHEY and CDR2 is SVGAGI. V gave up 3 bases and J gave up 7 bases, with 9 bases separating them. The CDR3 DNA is TGTGCCAGCAGTTATGGGTTGGGTGGCTACACCTTC. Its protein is CASSYGLGGYTF.

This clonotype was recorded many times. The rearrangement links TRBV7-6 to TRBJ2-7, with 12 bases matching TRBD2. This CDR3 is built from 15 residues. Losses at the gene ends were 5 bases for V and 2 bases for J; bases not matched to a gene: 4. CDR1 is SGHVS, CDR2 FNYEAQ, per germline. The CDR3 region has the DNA TGTGCCAGCAGCGGACTAGCGGGAAGCACCTACGAGCAGTACTTC. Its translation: CASSGLAGSTYEQYF.

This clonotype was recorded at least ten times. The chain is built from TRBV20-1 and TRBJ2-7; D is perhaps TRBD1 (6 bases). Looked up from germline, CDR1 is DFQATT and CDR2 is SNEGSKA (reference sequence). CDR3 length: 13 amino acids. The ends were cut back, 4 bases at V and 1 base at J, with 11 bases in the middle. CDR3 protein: CSAIDRLSYEQYF. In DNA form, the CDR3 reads TGCAGTGCTATCGACAGGTTGTCCTACGAGCAGTACTTC.

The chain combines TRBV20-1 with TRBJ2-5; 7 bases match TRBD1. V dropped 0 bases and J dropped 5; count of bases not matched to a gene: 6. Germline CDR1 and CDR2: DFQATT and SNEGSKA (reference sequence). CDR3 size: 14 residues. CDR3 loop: CSARDYRGRETQYF. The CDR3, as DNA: TGCAGTGCTAGAGATTACAGGGGCCGGGAGACCCAGTACTTC.

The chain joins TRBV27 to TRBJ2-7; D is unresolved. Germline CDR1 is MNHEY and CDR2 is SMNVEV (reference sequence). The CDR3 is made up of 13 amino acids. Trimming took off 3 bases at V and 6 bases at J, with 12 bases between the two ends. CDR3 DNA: TGTGCCAGCAGTTTGTTCCCAGGACGCGAGCAGTACTTC. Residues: CASSLFPGREQYF.

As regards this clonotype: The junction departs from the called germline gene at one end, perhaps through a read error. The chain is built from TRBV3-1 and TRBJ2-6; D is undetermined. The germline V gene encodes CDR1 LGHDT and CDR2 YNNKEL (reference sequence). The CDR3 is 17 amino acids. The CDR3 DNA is TGCGCCAGCAGCCTTTACACGGCGATCTCCGGGGCCAACGTCCTGACTTTC. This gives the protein CASSLYTAISGANVLTF.

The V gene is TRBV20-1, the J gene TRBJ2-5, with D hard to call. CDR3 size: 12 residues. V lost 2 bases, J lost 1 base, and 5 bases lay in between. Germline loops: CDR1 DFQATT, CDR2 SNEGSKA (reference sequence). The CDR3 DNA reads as TGCAGTGCTAGACCAGGCCAAGAGACCCAGTACTTC. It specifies CSARPGQETQYF.

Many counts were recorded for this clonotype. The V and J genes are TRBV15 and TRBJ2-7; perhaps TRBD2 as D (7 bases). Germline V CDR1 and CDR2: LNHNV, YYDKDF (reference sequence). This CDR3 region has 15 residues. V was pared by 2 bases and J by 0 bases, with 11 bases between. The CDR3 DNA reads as TGTGCCACCAGCAGATGGGGGGGCAGCTCCTACGAGCAGTACTTC. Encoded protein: CATSRWGGSSYEQYF.

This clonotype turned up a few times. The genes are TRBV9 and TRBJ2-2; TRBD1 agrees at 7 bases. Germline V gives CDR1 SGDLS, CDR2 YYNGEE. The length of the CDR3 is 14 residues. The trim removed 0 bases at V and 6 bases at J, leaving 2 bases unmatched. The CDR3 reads CASSVAGGAGELFF. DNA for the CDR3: TGTGCCAGCAGCGTAGCAGGGGGTGCCGGGGAGCTGTTTTTT.

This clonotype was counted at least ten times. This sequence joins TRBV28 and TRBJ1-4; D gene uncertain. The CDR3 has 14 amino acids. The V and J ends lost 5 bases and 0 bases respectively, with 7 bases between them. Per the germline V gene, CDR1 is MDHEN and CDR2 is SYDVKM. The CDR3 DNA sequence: TGTGCCAGCAGTCTACAGACAACTAATGAAAAACTGTTTTTT. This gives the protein CASSLQTTNEKLFF.

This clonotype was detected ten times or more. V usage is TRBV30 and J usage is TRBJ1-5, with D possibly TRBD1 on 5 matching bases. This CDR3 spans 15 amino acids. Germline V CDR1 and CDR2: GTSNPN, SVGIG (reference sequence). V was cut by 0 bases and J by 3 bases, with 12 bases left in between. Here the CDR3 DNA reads TGTGCCTGGAGTGTAGGGGAGGCTGCCAATCAGCCCCAGCATTTT. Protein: CAWSVGEAANQPQHF.

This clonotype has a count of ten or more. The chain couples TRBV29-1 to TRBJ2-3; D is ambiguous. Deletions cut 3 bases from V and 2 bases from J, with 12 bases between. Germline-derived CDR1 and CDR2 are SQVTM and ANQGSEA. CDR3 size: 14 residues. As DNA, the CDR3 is TGCAGCGTTGATTGGGGTATCTTCACAGATACGCAGTATTTT. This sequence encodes CSVDWGIFTDTQYF.

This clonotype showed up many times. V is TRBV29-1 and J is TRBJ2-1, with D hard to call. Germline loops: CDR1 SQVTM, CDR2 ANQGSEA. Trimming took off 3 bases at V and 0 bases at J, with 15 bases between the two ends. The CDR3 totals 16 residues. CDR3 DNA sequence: TGCAGCGTTGAGGGCCTGGCGTTGAGCTCCTACAATGAGCAGTTCTTC. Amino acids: CSVEGLALSSYNEQFF.

The CDR3 DNA follows: TGTGCCAGCAGCGTCGCAACTAGTGCCGGGGAGCTGTTTTTT. It encodes CASSVATSAGELFF. The V call is TRBV9, the J call TRBJ2-2; tentatively, D is TRBD2 (5 bases). Looked up from germline, CDR1 is SGDLS and CDR2 is YYNGEE. Trimming pared 2 bases from V and 6 bases from J, leaving 11 bases between. The CDR3 is made up of 14 amino acids.

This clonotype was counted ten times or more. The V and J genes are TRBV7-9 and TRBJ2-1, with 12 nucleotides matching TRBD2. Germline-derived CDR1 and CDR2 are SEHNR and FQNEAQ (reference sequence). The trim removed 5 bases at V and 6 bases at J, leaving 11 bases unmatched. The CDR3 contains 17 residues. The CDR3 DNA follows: TGTGCCAGCAGCCGCAGCCCTAGCGGGGGGGCTGGCAATGAGCAGTTCTTC. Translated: CASSRSPSGGAGNEQFF.

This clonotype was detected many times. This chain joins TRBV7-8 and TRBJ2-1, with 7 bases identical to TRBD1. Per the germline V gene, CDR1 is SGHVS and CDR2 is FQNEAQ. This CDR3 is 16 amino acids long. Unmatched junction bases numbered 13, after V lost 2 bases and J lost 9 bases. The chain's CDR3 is CASSLNRDSSTGEQFF. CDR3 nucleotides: TGTGCCAGCAGCTTAAACCGGGACAGCTCAACTGGTGAGCAGTTCTTC.